The entry that follows covers one T cell receptor beta chain sequence. The data belong to a study of blood T cell repertoires in COVID-19. Unmatched junction bases numbered 12, after V lost 4 bases and J lost 6 bases. CDR3 length: 16 amino acids. The V gene's germline CDR1 is MNHNS and CDR2 SASEGT. The table came from immunoSEQ multiplex PCR; TCRdb's copy has only in-frame clones and leaves some out. In the table there are about 200,000 clones, 82% of which are singletons. Sequencing was carried out using peripheral blood. The rearrangement joins TRBV6-1 to TRBJ1-5; 7 bases align to TRBD1. This sequence originates from a woman aged 55-70 years with COVID-19, enrolled during active disease. The DNA for the CDR3 is TGTGCCAGCAGTGGGAGACAGGGTAGAACGGGTCAGCCCCAGCATTTT. Translating it yields CASSGRQGRTGQPQHF.